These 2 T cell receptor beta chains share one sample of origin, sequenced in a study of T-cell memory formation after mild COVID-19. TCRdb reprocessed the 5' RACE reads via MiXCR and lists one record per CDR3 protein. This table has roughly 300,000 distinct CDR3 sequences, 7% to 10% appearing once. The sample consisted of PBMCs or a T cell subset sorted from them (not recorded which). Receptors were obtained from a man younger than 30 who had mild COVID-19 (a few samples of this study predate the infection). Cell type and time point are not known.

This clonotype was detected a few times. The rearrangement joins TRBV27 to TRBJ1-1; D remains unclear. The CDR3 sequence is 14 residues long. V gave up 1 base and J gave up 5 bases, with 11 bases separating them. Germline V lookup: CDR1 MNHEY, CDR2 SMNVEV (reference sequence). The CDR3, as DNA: TGTGCCAGCAGTTTATATGGGTCCGAGACTGAAGCTTTCTTT. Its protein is CASSLYGSETEAFF.

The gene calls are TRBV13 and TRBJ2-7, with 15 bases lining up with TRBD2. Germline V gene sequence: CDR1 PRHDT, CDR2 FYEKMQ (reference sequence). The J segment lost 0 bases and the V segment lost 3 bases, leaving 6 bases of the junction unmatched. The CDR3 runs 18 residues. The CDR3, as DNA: TGTGCCAGCAGCTTCTCCGGACTAGCGGGGGGGCGCTCCTACGAGCAGTACTTC. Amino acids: CASSFSGLAGGRSYEQYF.